These 31 T cell receptor beta chains were sequenced from one sample in a study of blood T cells in healthy people across ages. A second about 6 to 12 cycle PCR used barcoded and J-beta primers. TCRdb itself ran the 5' RACE reads through MiXCR, one entry per CDR3 protein. The sample consists of around 1,500,000 distinct CDR3 sequences, around 39% of them appearing once. Sequenced sample: blood. These receptors all stem from a woman aged 18 to 35 in good health.

This clonotype was detected a few times. This rearrangement joins TRBV9 to TRBJ1-1; D is unclear. Germline CDR1 is SGDLS and CDR2 is YYNGEE. The V end lost 5 bases, the J end lost 1 base, and 9 bases lay between the germline ends. CDR3 length: 13 amino acids. DNA for the CDR3: TGTGCCAGCAGTGTTGAGACGAACACTGAAGCTTTCTTT. Translating it yields CASSVETNTEAFF.

The chain uses TRBV3-1 and TRBJ1-5; TRBD1 matches at 12 bases. The CDR3 covers 15 residues. Germline V gene data show CDR1 as LGHDT and CDR2 as YNNKEL (reference sequence). Trimming removed 4 bases from V and 3 bases from J; junction bases left unmatched: 1. This CDR3 reads CASSRGQGANQPQHF. CDR3 DNA: TGTGCCAGCAGCCGGGGACAGGGGGCCAATCAGCCCCAGCATTTT.

The rearrangement uses TRBV3-1 and TRBJ2-7, with 8 bases identical to TRBD2. V dropped 1 base and J dropped 3; count of bases not matched to a gene: 5. The germline V gene has CDR1 LGHDT and CDR2 YNNKEL (reference sequence). The CDR3 runs 15 residues. DNA for the CDR3: TGTGCCAGCAGCCAAGGGACTAGCCCGCGCTACGAGCAGTACTTC. It translates to CASSQGTSPRYEQYF.

In this sample, this clonotype turned up a few times. This rearrangement joins TRBV14 to TRBJ1-1; D call uncertain. The CDR3 is 14 residues long. The germline V and J ends were trimmed by 2 bases and 2 bases, with 9 bases remaining between them. Germline assignment: CDR1 SGHDN and CDR2 FVKESK. CDR3 nucleotide sequence: TGTGCCAGCAGCCAAATAGGAGGAAACACTGAAGCTTTCTTT. It is translated as CASSQIGGNTEAFF.

This clonotype was counted once. V is TRBV5-4 and J is TRBJ1-2, with D uncertain. Germline V CDR1 and CDR2: SGHNT, YYREEE (reference sequence). The CDR3 covers 13 residues. Deletions cut 4 bases from V and 5 bases from J, with 12 bases between. The DNA of the CDR3 is TGTGCCAGCAGCACCTTAAATGGGTATGGCTACACCTTC. Amino acids: CASSTLNGYGYTF.

This chain links TRBV27 with TRBJ1-5; no firm D call. The germline V gene encodes CDR1 MNHEY and CDR2 SMNVEV (reference sequence). CDR3 length: 16 amino acids. Trimming removed 5 bases from V and 2 bases from J, with 16 bases in between. The CDR3 nucleotides are TGTGCCAGCAGTCCCCGCGGGCTTAGGGGCAATCAGCCCCAGCATTTT. The encoded protein is CASSPRGLRGNQPQHF.

The CDR3 here is CASSGGLSGNTEAFF. CDR3 DNA: TGCGCCAGCAGCGGGGGACTCTCGGGGAACACTGAAGCTTTCTTT. The rearrangement joins TRBV5-1 to TRBJ1-1, with D possibly matching TRBD1 (5 bases). The germline V gene has CDR1 SGHRS and CDR2 YFSETQ. The CDR3 contains 15 residues. V was trimmed by 4 bases and J by 1 base, leaving 14 bases between them.

This clonotype is a singleton in its sample. The chain links TRBV2 to TRBJ2-7; the match to TRBD1 covers 10 bases. The ends lost 7 bases at V and 7 bases at J; junction bases unmatched: 7. Germline loops: CDR1 SNHLY, CDR2 FYNNEI. CDR3 length: 13 amino acids. CDR3 region: CASNRQGAREQYF. For the CDR3, the DNA is TGTGCCAGCAACAGACAGGGGGCGCGGGAGCAGTACTTC.

The gene calls are TRBV29-1 and TRBJ2-3; D ambiguous. Germline assignment: CDR1 SQVTM and CDR2 ANQGSEA. This CDR3 is built from 12 residues. The chain's CDR3 is CGSIRATDTQYF. CDR3 nucleotide sequence: TGCGGCTCTATAAGGGCCACAGATACGCAGTATTTT.

The chain joins TRBV7-2 to TRBJ2-3, with D uncertain. The CDR3 spans 15 residues. Germline assignment: CDR1 SGHTA and CDR2 FQGNSA. In DNA form, the CDR3 reads TGTGCTACCACCGTCGGTAGCTCTAGCACAGATACGCAGTATTTT. Its protein is CATTVGSSSTDTQYF.

The genes are TRBV4-2 and TRBJ1-2, with no clear D. The CDR3 contains 14 residues. V gave up 0 bases and J gave up 5 bases, with 10 bases separating them. Germline CDR1 LGHNA, CDR2 YNFKEQ. The CDR3: CASSQDTLGYGYTF. The DNA of the CDR3 is TGTGCCAGCAGCCAAGACACCTTGGGTTATGGCTACACCTTC.

This clonotype was detected only a few times. The rearrangement joins TRBV11-2 to TRBJ2-7; possible D gene TRBD1, 6 bases. The CDR3 spans 14 residues. In germline, CDR1 is SGHAT, CDR2 FQNNGV. V lost 6 bases and J 1 base, leaving 13 bases between the germline ends. The CDR3 DNA reads as TGTGCCAGCAGTTATTACAGGGAGTCCTACGAGCAGTACTTC. It yields the protein CASSYYRESYEQYF.

This clonotype was seen a handful of times. The V call is TRBV7-4, the J call TRBJ2-4; possibly TRBD2 for D (6 bases). CDR1 is SGHVT and CDR2 is SQSDAQ in the germline V gene. The CDR3 loop spans 12 amino acids. Trimming left V 5 bases short and J 6 bases short, with 8 bases between. CDR3 amino acids: CASSKEGNIQYF. The CDR3 DNA reads as TGTGCCAGCAGCAAGGAGGGAAACATTCAGTACTTC.

The V call is TRBV28, the J call TRBJ2-3; 7 nucleotides line up with TRBD1. With V trimmed by 6 bases and J by 4 bases, 10 bases remained unmatched. The length of the CDR3 is 15 residues. Looked up from germline, CDR1 is MDHEN and CDR2 is SYDVKM. CDR3 amino acids: CASRRPTGSPDTQYF. CDR3 coding DNA: TGTGCCAGCAGGAGGCCGACAGGGTCGCCAGATACGCAGTATTTT.

There are many counts of this clonotype. The chain carries TRBV6-1 and TRBJ2-7; D uncertain. CDR3 size: 13 residues. CDR1 is MNHNS and CDR2 is SASEGT in the germline V gene. Between the trimmed V and J ends, which lost 5 bases and 2 bases, there was a span of 10 bases. CDR3 nucleotides: TGTGCCAGCAGTATCACAACAACCTACGAGCAGTACTTC. Its protein is CASSITTTYEQYF.

This rearrangement joins TRBV6-1 to TRBJ1-5; 9 positions agree with TRBD1. CDR3 length: 17 residues. The trim removed 8 bases at V and 9 bases at J, leaving 20 bases unmatched. Per the germline V gene, CDR1 is MNHNS and CDR2 is SASEGT. The CDR3 sequence is CASGESPGQGIRRPQHF. In nucleotides, the CDR3 is TGTGCCAGCGGCGAATCACCGGGACAGGGAATTCGTCGGCCCCAGCATTTT.

V usage is TRBV6-2 or TRBV6-3 and J usage is TRBJ2-3, with TRBD2 matching 7 bases. Germline V CDR1 and CDR2: MNHEY, SVGEGT. The junction had 7 bases not matched to a gene; V was cut back by 7 bases and J by 0 bases. The CDR3 totals 15 residues. CDR3 protein: CASILAVPSTDTQYF. The CDR3 coding sequence is TGTGCCAGCATCCTAGCGGTCCCTAGCACAGATACGCAGTATTTT.

This clonotype was recorded a few times. The chain has TRBV4-1 and TRBJ1-1; 10 nucleotides line up with TRBD1. Germline values: CDR1 MGHRA, CDR2 YSYEKL. The CDR3 consists of 14 residues. With 4 bases clipped from V and 7 bases from J, the junction kept 6 bases outside the gene matches. The CDR3, as DNA: TGCGCCAGCAGCCGCCGGGACAGGGGAATTGAAGCTTTCTTT. The encoded protein is CASSRRDRGIEAFF.

V is TRBV20-1 and J is TRBJ2-2; D remains ambiguous. The germline V gene has CDR1 DFQATT and CDR2 SNEGSKA (reference sequence). V was clipped by 4 bases and J by 1 base, with 4 bases between them. This CDR3 region has 12 residues. The CDR3 DNA reads TGCAGTGCTAAGCGGAACACCGGGGAGCTGTTTTTT. Translation gives CSAKRNTGELFF.

This chain connects TRBV27 to TRBJ1-2, with a tentative D call TRBD1 (6 bases). Germline V CDR1 and CDR2: MNHEY, SMNVEV (reference sequence). Deletions cut 5 bases from V and 9 bases from J, with 16 bases between. The CDR3 is made up of 13 amino acids. CDR3 sequence reads: CASSPWTEESYTF. The CDR3 nucleotides are TGTGCCAGCAGTCCGTGGACAGAGGAGAGCTACACCTTC.

This clonotype was detected a few times. This sequence joins TRBV30 and TRBJ2-1; no clear D gene. Trimming cost V 4 bases and J 0 bases, with 10 bases left between them. From germline, CDR1 is GTSNPN and CDR2 SVGIG (reference sequence). This CDR3 spans 14 amino acids. The CDR3 DNA follows: TGTGCCTGGACCGATTACAGCTCCTACAATGAGCAGTTCTTC. Amino acid sequence: CAWTDYSSYNEQFF.

The V gene is TRBV4-1, the J gene TRBJ2-1; TRBD2 aligns across 9 bases. Germline V gives CDR1 MGHRA, CDR2 YSYEKL. This CDR3 has 14 residues. J lost 9 bases, V lost 7 bases, and 10 bases had no gene match. In nucleotides, the CDR3 is TGCGCCAGCAAAACGGGACTAGCAGGCGGTGAGCAGTTCTTC. This encodes CASKTGLAGGEQFF.

This clonotype was observed a few times. The rearrangement joins TRBV18 to TRBJ2-1; D is ambiguous. The CDR3 totals 13 residues. Trimming stripped 3 bases from V and 5 bases from J, with 8 bases between. Germline assignment: CDR1 KGHSH and CDR2 LQKENI. CDR3 sequence: CASSPITNNEQFF. CDR3 nucleotides: TGTGCCAGCTCACCCATCACGAACAATGAGCAGTTCTTC.

This clonotype was picked up a small number of times. CDR3 DNA: TGCAGTGCACCGCGGGACGGCGGCTATGGCTACACCTTC. This gives the protein CSAPRDGGYGYTF. The rearrangement joins TRBV20-1 to TRBJ1-2; maybe TRBD1 (5 bases). The CDR3 sequence is 13 residues long. Per germline, CDR1 DFQATT and CDR2 SNEGSKA (reference sequence). V was clipped by 6 bases and J by 4 bases, with 15 bases between them.

V is TRBV3-1 and J is TRBJ2-1, with D uncertain. The J call is doubtful: the DNA matches TRBJ2-7 better. Germline V gives CDR1 LGHDT, CDR2 YNNKEL (reference sequence). CDR3 size: 15 residues. The CDR3 region is CASSRALQPYNEQYF. In DNA form, the CDR3 reads TGTGCCAGCAGCCGAGCTCTTCAACCCTACAATGAGCAGTACTTC.

This clonotype was found a few times. V is TRBV4-1 and J is TRBJ2-4, with a weak D call TRBD2 (6 bases). Trimming cost V 2 bases and J 1 base, with 12 bases left between them. Germline assignment: CDR1 MGHRA and CDR2 YSYEKL. The CDR3 is 16 amino acids. As DNA, the CDR3 is TGCGCCAGCAGCCAACATAGCGGCTCGGCCAAAAACATTCAGTACTTC. Its translation: CASSQHSGSAKNIQYF.

This clonotype was picked up a small number of times. The J gene is TRBJ2-5, the V gene TRBV20-1, with 8 bases fitting TRBD1. The J call may be faulty, since TRBJ2-4 better matches the DNA end. This CDR3 has 13 amino acids. The germline V gene has CDR1 DFQATT and CDR2 SNEGSKA (reference sequence). The CDR3 region is CSATLQGGNIQYF. The CDR3 bases are TGCAGTGCTACATTACAGGGGGGAAACATTCAGTACTTC.

V and J are TRBV18 and TRBJ2-1; D is ambiguous. The CDR3 has 16 amino acids. From germline, CDR1 is KGHSH and CDR2 LQKENI. The V gene lost 4 bases and the J gene lost 7 bases, with 20 bases spanning the gap. CDR3 sequence reads: CASSLTGPETRNEQFF. The CDR3, as DNA: TGTGCCAGCTCACTAACCGGGCCCGAAACGAGGAATGAGCAGTTCTTC.

The chain carries TRBV12-3 or TRBV12-4 and TRBJ2-3, with D perhaps assigned TRBD1 or TRBD2 (6 bases each). This CDR3 has 15 amino acids. Trimming cost V 2 bases and J 3 bases, with 12 bases left between them. The CDR3 reads CASSLRGAETDTQYF. CDR3 in DNA: TGTGCCAGCAGTTTAAGGGGGGCGGAGACAGATACGCAGTATTTT.

A word on this clonotype: A read error may produce the germline difference seen at one junction end. The chain has TRBV20-1 and TRBJ2-7, with 7 bases lining up with TRBD2. The CDR3 length is 15 residues. Germline loops: CDR1 DFQATT, CDR2 SNEGSKA (reference sequence). The CDR3 region is CSARDLGGSYNERYF. DNA of the CDR3: TGCAGTGCTAGAGATCTGGGCGGGAGCTACAATGAGCGGTACTTC.

This clonotype has only a few counts. This chain links TRBV4-2 with TRBJ1-2; 9 nucleotides match TRBD1. Germline V CDR1 and CDR2: LGHNA, YNFKEQ. CDR3 length equals 18 residues. V shed 3 bases, J shed 3 bases, and the junction held 14 bases outside the gene matches. The CDR3 sequence is CASSHLGQGTLDDYGYTF. CDR3 bases: TGTGCCAGCAGCCACCTCGGACAGGGGACGCTGGATGACTATGGCTACACCTTC.